Listed below are T cell receptor beta chains from one sample, sequenced in a study of T cell responses to AZD1222 COVID-19 vaccine. TCRdb's table, derived via immunoSEQ multiplex PCR, lists solely in-frame clones and lacks some. This table holds 140,000 to 150,000 clones, 93% found once. The material sequenced was peripheral blood, taken on day 0 of AZD1222 vaccination. The receptors shown here come from an adult in good health. CDR3s include the opening cysteine and the closing phenylalanine or tryptophan. The order of the fields is V gene, J gene, D gene, clone size, CDR3 protein, CDR3 DNA. The D gene is left open where the match is weak. Only some rows state a clone size, as once, few, many or a class for expanded clones.

V gene: TRBV6-5; J gene: TRBJ2-5; D gene: .; clone size: .; CDR3 protein: CASRPGFRETQYF; CDR3 DNA: TGTGCCAGCAGACCAGGGTTTCGGGAGACCCAGTACTTC
V gene: TRBV5-5; J gene: TRBJ1-5; D gene: .; clone size: .; CDR3 protein: CASSLDPGVNQPQHF; CDR3 DNA: TGTGCCAGCAGCTTGGACCCAGGGGTGAATCAGCCCCAGCATTTT
V gene: TRBV25-1; J gene: TRBJ2-7; D gene: .; clone size: .; CDR3 protein: CASSPGRVYEQYF; CDR3 DNA: TGTGCCAGCAGTCCGGGACGGGTGTACGAGCAGTACTTC
V gene: TRBV6-2/TRBV6-3; J gene: TRBJ2-7; D gene: TRBD2; clone size: .; CDR3 protein: CASSLGLAGPYEQYF; CDR3 DNA: TGTGCCAGCAGCCTCGGACTAGCGGGTCCCTACGAGCAGTACTTC
V gene: TRBV28; J gene: TRBJ2-7; D gene: TRBD1; clone size: .; CDR3 protein: CASSGAGQGYYEQYF; CDR3 DNA: TGTGCCAGCAGCGGCGCCGGACAGGGTTACTACGAGCAGTACTTC
V gene: TRBV28; J gene: TRBJ1-6; D gene: TRBD1; clone size: .; CDR3 protein: CASSQSWGQVNSPLHF; CDR3 DNA: TGTGCCAGCAGTCAAAGCTGGGGACAGGTAAATTCACCCCTCCACTTT
V gene: TRBV5-1; J gene: TRBJ2-2; D gene: TRBD1; clone size: .; CDR3 protein: CASRSWQGQGSEELFF; CDR3 DNA: TGCGCCAGCAGGTCATGGCAGGGACAGGGATCGGAGGAGCTGTTTTTT
V gene: TRBV5-1; J gene: TRBJ1-5; D gene: .; clone size: .; CDR3 protein: CASSLVAGDQPQHF; CDR3 DNA: TGCGCCAGCAGCTTGGTGGCAGGGGATCAGCCCCAGCATTTT
V gene: TRBV10-3; J gene: TRBJ1-4; D gene: .; clone size: .; CDR3 protein: CAISAGTGNEKLFF; CDR3 DNA: TGTGCCATCAGTGCCGGGACGGGGAATGAAAAACTGTTTTTT
V gene: TRBV27; J gene: TRBJ2-1; D gene: TRBD2; clone size: .; CDR3 protein: CASSPTSGGSSYNEQFF; CDR3 DNA: TGTGCCAGCAGTCCAACTAGCGGGGGATCCTCCTACAATGAGCAGTTCTTC
V gene: TRBV19; J gene: TRBJ1-4; D gene: .; clone size: .; CDR3 protein: CASSISWGEKLFF; CDR3 DNA: TGTGCCAGTAGTATCAGCTGGGGAGAAAAACTGTTTTTT
V gene: TRBV27; J gene: TRBJ2-2; D gene: .; clone size: .; CDR3 protein: CASSVGPFTGELFF; CDR3 DNA: TGTGCCAGCAGTGTCGGGCCCTTCACCGGGGAGCTGTTTTTT
V gene: TRBV19; J gene: TRBJ2-7; D gene: .; clone size: .; CDR3 protein: CASSIGEDNYYEQYF; CDR3 DNA: TGTGCCAGTAGTATAGGAGAGGACAACTACTACGAGCAGTACTTC
V gene: TRBV5-1; J gene: TRBJ2-2; D gene: TRBD1; clone size: .; CDR3 protein: CASSITGGRGELFF; CDR3 DNA: TGCGCCAGCAGCATCACAGGGGGCCGTGGGGAGCTGTTTTTT
V gene: TRBV5-1; J gene: TRBJ1-5; D gene: .; clone size: .; CDR3 protein: CASSPGTLSNQPQHF; CDR3 DNA: TGCGCCAGCAGTCCCGGGACACTTAGCAATCAGCCCCAGCATTTT
V gene: TRBV11-3; J gene: TRBJ2-7; D gene: .; clone size: .; CDR3 protein: CASRLRWRSSYEQYF; CDR3 DNA: TGTGCCAGCAGACTGCGCTGGCGTAGCTCCTACGAGCAGTACTTC
V gene: TRBV30; J gene: TRBJ2-1; D gene: .; clone size: .; CDR3 protein: CAWSVGAGSYNEQFF; CDR3 DNA: TGTGCCTGGAGTGTAGGGGCAGGGTCCTACAATGAGCAGTTCTTC
V gene: TRBV10-1; J gene: TRBJ1-1; D gene: .; clone size: .; CDR3 protein: CASSEGRDGNTEAFF; CDR3 DNA: TGCGCCAGCAGTGAGGGAAGGGACGGTAACACTGAAGCTTTCTTT
V gene: TRBV15; J gene: TRBJ2-3; D gene: TRBD2; clone size: .; CDR3 protein: CATSRGGREVPTDTQYF; CDR3 DNA: TGTGCCACCAGCAGAGGGGGGCGGGAGGTCCCCACAGATACGCAGTATTTT
V gene: TRBV28; J gene: TRBJ2-7; D gene: TRBD1; clone size: .; CDR3 protein: CASSPRTGTYEQYF; CDR3 DNA: TGTGCCAGCAGTCCCCGGACAGGGACCTACGAGCAGTACTTC
V gene: TRBV6-1; J gene: TRBJ1-2; D gene: TRBD1; clone size: .; CDR3 protein: CASSEDRTGGDYGYTF; CDR3 DNA: TGTGCCAGCAGTGAGGATCGGACAGGGGGCGACTATGGCTACACCTTC
V gene: TRBV5-4; J gene: TRBJ1-2; D gene: .; clone size: .; CDR3 protein: CASSPRGGGYTF; CDR3 DNA: TGTGCCAGCAGCCCGAGGGGGGGTGGCTACACCTTC
V gene: TRBV3-1/TRBV3-2; J gene: TRBJ1-1; D gene: .; clone size: .; CDR3 protein: CASSRQRNTEAFF; CDR3 DNA: TGTGCCAGCAGCCGCCAACGGAACACTGAAGCTTTCTTT
V gene: TRBV7-3; J gene: TRBJ2-2; D gene: .; clone size: .; CDR3 protein: CASSLLVGSGELFF; CDR3 DNA: TGTGCCAGCAGCTTACTAGTTGGGTCCGGGGAGCTGTTTTTT
V gene: TRBV30; J gene: TRBJ1-1; D gene: .; clone size: .; CDR3 protein: CAWMNTPPEAFF; CDR3 DNA: TGTGCCTGGATGAACACTCCCCCTGAAGCTTTCTTT
V gene: TRBV10-2; J gene: TRBJ2-7; D gene: .; clone size: few; CDR3 protein: CASRGIQYEQYF; CDR3 DNA: TGCGCCAGCAGAGGCATCCAGTACGAGCAGTACTTC
V gene: TRBV5-5; J gene: TRBJ2-5; D gene: .; clone size: .; CDR3 protein: CASSYGSGRETQYF; CDR3 DNA: TGTGCCAGCAGCTATGGATCAGGGAGGGAGACCCAGTACTTC
V gene: TRBV6-6; J gene: TRBJ1-5; D gene: .; clone size: .; CDR3 protein: CASSVGESNQPQHF; CDR3 DNA: TGTGCCAGCTCGGTGGGGGAGTCCAATCAGCCCCAGCATTTT
V gene: TRBV7-9; J gene: TRBJ1-2; D gene: TRBD1; clone size: .; CDR3 protein: CASSPRQGLYGYTF; CDR3 DNA: TGTGCCAGCAGCCCACGACAGGGGCTCTATGGCTACACCTTC
V gene: TRBV29-1; J gene: TRBJ2-1; D gene: .; clone size: .; CDR3 protein: CSVTTGPYNEQFF; CDR3 DNA: TGCAGCGTTACGACAGGACCCTACAATGAGCAGTTCTTC
V gene: TRBV25-1; J gene: TRBJ1-2; D gene: .; clone size: .; CDR3 protein: CASSEYSGFGYGYTF; CDR3 DNA: TGTGCCAGCAGTGAATATTCAGGGTTTGGCTATGGCTACACCTTC
V gene: TRBV19; J gene: TRBJ1-1; D gene: .; clone size: .; CDR3 protein: CASSRTADDLYTEAFF; CDR3 DNA: TGTGCCAGTTCACGGACAGCGGACGATCTATACACTGAAGCTTTCTTT
V gene: TRBV23-1; J gene: TRBJ2-7; D gene: .; clone size: .; CDR3 protein: CASSHSASTQTYEQYF; CDR3 DNA: TGCGCCAGCAGTCATTCCGCCTCGACACAGACCTACGAGCAGTACTTC
V gene: TRBV24-1; J gene: TRBJ2-1; D gene: TRBD2; clone size: .; CDR3 protein: CATSDWAGLAQFF; CDR3 DNA: TGTGCCACCAGTGATTGGGCGGGACTAGCACAGTTCTTC
V gene: TRBV19; J gene: TRBJ2-7; D gene: .; clone size: .; CDR3 protein: CASSATGGEYEQYF; CDR3 DNA: TGTGCCAGTAGCGCGACAGGAGGTGAATACGAGCAGTACTTC
V gene: TRBV6-5; J gene: TRBJ1-6; D gene: TRBD1; clone size: .; CDR3 protein: CASSDRVNSPLHF; CDR3 DNA: TGTGCCAGCAGCGACAGGGTCAATTCACCCCTCCACTTT
V gene: TRBV7-2; J gene: TRBJ2-3; D gene: TRBD2; clone size: .; CDR3 protein: CASSSAGRAVTDTQYF; CDR3 DNA: TGTGCCAGCAGCTCAGCCGGGAGGGCCGTCACAGATACGCAGTATTTT
V gene: TRBV5-1; J gene: TRBJ1-2; D gene: TRBD1; clone size: few; CDR3 protein: CASSPGTGTWGYTF; CDR3 DNA: TGCGCCAGCAGCCCGGGGACAGGGACTTGGGGCTACACCTTC
V gene: TRBV19; J gene: TRBJ1-1; D gene: TRBD1; clone size: .; CDR3 protein: CASLDRMSTEAFF; CDR3 DNA: TGTGCCAGCCTGGACAGGATGAGCACTGAAGCTTTCTTT
V gene: TRBV10-3; J gene: TRBJ2-5; D gene: .; clone size: .; CDR3 protein: CAISVNIQETQYF; CDR3 DNA: TGTGCCATCAGTGTCAACATCCAAGAGACCCAGTACTTC
V gene: TRBV28; J gene: TRBJ2-7; D gene: TRBD1; clone size: .; CDR3 protein: CASSDRGNYGEQYF; CDR3 DNA: TGTGCCAGCAGCGACAGGGGTAACTATGGCGAGCAGTACTTC
V gene: TRBV6-5; J gene: TRBJ1-2; D gene: TRBD1; clone size: .; CDR3 protein: CASSRDRNYGYTF; CDR3 DNA: TGTGCCAGCAGTAGGGACAGAAACTATGGCTACACCTTC
V gene: TRBV13; J gene: TRBJ1-6; D gene: .; clone size: .; CDR3 protein: CASSFGDSPLHF; CDR3 DNA: TGTGCCAGCAGCTTTGGGGATTCACCCCTCCACTTT
V gene: TRBV2; J gene: TRBJ1-3; D gene: .; clone size: .; CDR3 protein: CASSGTAGNTIYF; CDR3 DNA: TGTGCCAGCAGTGGGACAGCTGGAAACACCATATATTTT
V gene: TRBV28; J gene: TRBJ1-2; D gene: .; clone size: .; CDR3 protein: CASSLSRGYTF; CDR3 DNA: TGTGCCAGCAGTTTAAGTCGTGGCTACACCTTC
V gene: TRBV28; J gene: TRBJ1-2; D gene: .; clone size: .; CDR3 protein: CASSFAGYGYTF; CDR3 DNA: TGTGCCAGCAGTTTCGCTGGATATGGCTACACCTTC
V gene: TRBV9; J gene: TRBJ2-5; D gene: .; clone size: .; CDR3 protein: CASSVASWETQYF; CDR3 DNA: TGTGCCAGCAGCGTAGCTTCGTGGGAGACCCAGTACTTC
V gene: TRBV27; J gene: TRBJ2-2; D gene: TRBD2; clone size: .; CDR3 protein: CASNRLAGDGELFF; CDR3 DNA: TGTGCCAGCAATCGACTAGCGGGAGACGGGGAGCTGTTTTTT
V gene: TRBV2; J gene: TRBJ2-3; D gene: TRBD2; clone size: .; CDR3 protein: CASSLLAWEQYF; CDR3 DNA: TGTGCCAGCAGTCTACTAGCGTGGGAGCAGTATTTT
V gene: TRBV2; J gene: TRBJ1-2; D gene: TRBD1; clone size: .; CDR3 protein: CARSPGQDYGYTF; CDR3 DNA: TGTGCCAGGAGTCCGGGACAGGACTATGGCTACACCTTC
V gene: TRBV10-1; J gene: TRBJ2-2; D gene: TRBD1; clone size: .; CDR3 protein: CASSDLPRDSTTGELFF; CDR3 DNA: TGCGCCAGCAGTGACTTACCACGGGACAGCACTACCGGGGAGCTGTTTTTT
V gene: TRBV18; J gene: TRBJ2-7; D gene: .; clone size: .; CDR3 protein: CASSPGYEQYF; CDR3 DNA: TGTGCCAGCTCACCAGGATACGAGCAGTACTTC
V gene: TRBV30; J gene: TRBJ1-4; D gene: .; clone size: .; CDR3 protein: CARQGEANEKLFF; CDR3 DNA: TGTGCCCGCCAAGGAGAGGCTAATGAAAAACTGTTTTTT
V gene: TRBV18; J gene: TRBJ1-4; D gene: .; clone size: .; CDR3 protein: CASSPSGGASEKLFF; CDR3 DNA: TGTGCCAGCTCACCTTCGGGAGGTGCGAGCGAAAAACTGTTTTTT
V gene: TRBV30; J gene: TRBJ2-1; D gene: TRBD2; clone size: .; CDR3 protein: CAWSVGLAGGNEQFF; CDR3 DNA: TGTGCCTGGAGTGTGGGACTAGCGGGGGGGAATGAGCAGTTCTTC
V gene: TRBV5-1; J gene: TRBJ2-7; D gene: TRBD1; clone size: .; CDR3 protein: CASSFLGQGYDEQYF; CDR3 DNA: TGCGCCAGCAGCTTTCTAGGACAGGGCTACGACGAGCAGTACTTC
V gene: TRBV30; J gene: TRBJ1-2; D gene: .; clone size: .; CDR3 protein: CAWPETRLF; CDR3 DNA: TGTGCCTGGCCAGAGACACGACTATTC
V gene: TRBV9; J gene: TRBJ1-2; D gene: TRBD1; clone size: .; CDR3 protein: CASSIHRGGYTF; CDR3 DNA: TGTGCCAGCAGCATCCACAGGGGCGGCTACACCTTC
V gene: TRBV5-6; J gene: TRBJ1-5; D gene: .; clone size: .; CDR3 protein: CASSFDNLNNQPQHF; CDR3 DNA: TGTGCCAGCAGCTTCGACAACCTGAACAATCAGCCCCAGCATTTT
V gene: TRBV25-1; J gene: TRBJ1-1; D gene: .; clone size: once; CDR3 protein: CASSELGIPAEAFF; CDR3 DNA: TGTGCCAGCAGTGAGCTGGGGATTCCGGCTGAAGCTTTCTTT